This T cell receptor beta chain is drawn from a study of OX40 agonist ivuxolimab in advanced cancers. Study-wide background: Patients received ivuxolimab, an agonistic anti-OX40 (CD134) antibody. Patients were dosed intravenously with ivuxolimab at 0.01 to 10 mg/kg every 2 weeks. Prior checkpoint blockade (anti-PD-1, anti-PD-L1 or anti-CTLA-4) was permitted; approximately 40% had it.

Assay used: immunoSEQ multiplex PCR; TCRdb lists only in-frame clones, some missing. The top ten clones hold around 1.5% of a sample with 80,000 to 100,000 clones, less than 95% of them seen once. Study-level points and caveats: By week 6 at 0.1 to 3.0 mg/kg, blood CD4+ and CD8+ T cells had expanded clonally.

About this clone: Its antigen is unknown.

Source: CD4+ or CD8+ T cells sorted from blood, taken in a trial of the OX40 agonist ivuxolimab. The sequence came from an adult with an advanced solid tumor such as melanoma, head and neck, liver or kidney cancer.

The CDR3 spells CASSQDSGQIIHTQYF. The CDR3 nucleotides read TGCGCCAGCAGCCAAGATTCGGGACAGATTATTCATACGCAGTATTTT. The rearrangement joins TRBV4-3 to TRBJ2-3; 7 nucleotides agree with TRBD1. The V gene end was trimmed by 0 bases and the J gene end by 7 bases; junction bases not matched to a gene: 10. This CDR3 has 16 residues. Germline assignment: CDR1 LGHNA and CDR2 YSLEER.